Given below is one TCR beta chain in context. Its antigen has not been determined. Per-base quality was not reported, and no clone a single base away is much larger than it. The sample originates from a study of blood T cell repertoires in COVID-19 (dated by TCRdb to 2018 to 2021). Broadly, across the study: The collaborator samples originated in the United States, Italy and Spain and spanned the acute and convalescent phases of COVID-19. The repertoires were made available in a free public database intended to serve as a resource for research on the immune response to SARS-CoV-2. HLA class I and class II types, where available, came from metadata supplied by the sample provider rather than from assay-based typing. Deeply sampled blood TCRbeta repertoires from subjects exposed to, actively infected with, or recovered from COVID-19 were included in the dataset. Sample metadata almost always included a de-identified subject ID, COVID-19 status, age in years and sex. Samples came from the ongoing ImmuneRACE study (first 160 participants) plus 1,254 subjects from 6 global collaborators. The material from the prospective study consisted of cDNA or gDNA derived from T cells, B-cell-depleted T cells, or PBMCs.

The germline V gene encodes CDR1 KGHSH and CDR2 LQKENI. The CDR3 runs 13 residues from the cysteine to the phenylalanine. This entry keeps only the CDR3 DNA: 39 bases, framed from base 1. V loses 5 bases at its end and J loses 2 bases; junction bases beyond the gene matches: 1. Participants in the prospective study were aged roughly 18 to 100 years, lived in some 24 United States geographic areas, and enrolled through a virtual design. Cohort assignment in the prospective study relied on participant-reported clinical history from a screening survey and a study questionnaire. ImmuneRACE Cohort 3 recovered participants were defined by two consecutive negative NP/OP PCR tests, healthcare professional clearance, or symptom resolution. Each participant in the prospective study had whole blood, serum and a nasopharyngeal or oropharyngeal swab collected by mobile phlebotomists. Participants in the prospective study had the option to provide additional blood draws and questionnaires over a roughly 2-month period. Before DNA extraction, blood samples from the prospective study were shipped at room temperature or frozen.

TCRbeta CDR3 regions were amplified from genomic DNA by means of the immunoSEQ Assay, a bias-controlled multiplex PCR. From the authors' description of their analysis: The number of nucleated cells in each sample was estimated from the amplification of reference gene primers within the assay. To quantify the absolute abundance of each unique TCRbeta CDR3 rearrangement, sequence reads were collapsed and filtered. For each sample, productive Simpson clonality was calculated as the square root of Simpson's diversity index across productive rearrangements. TCRdb holds this immuneACCESS table with in-frame rearrangements only. Some clones are missing; in checked studies, unresolved V genes explain under half, and the rest has no known cause. For V, J and clone size, that table is used; D and trimming come from the DNA. Here the sample has 350,000 to 450,000 clones; 75% to 90% occur a single time. Around 1.1% of the sample rests with the top ten.

General findings and caveats noted by the study authors: Clinical and demographic metadata were provided uncurated, with the amount varying by source and participant.

The chain links TRBV18 with TRBJ2-5; 8 bases in between match TRBD1. Source material: PBMCs or T cells enriched from blood (not recorded which). The clonotype comes from a man aged 25 to 45 who had recovered from COVID-19. The CDR3 protein: CASSGTGQETQYF. The base sequence is TGTGCCAGCTCAGGGACAGGACAAGAGACCCAGTACTTC.